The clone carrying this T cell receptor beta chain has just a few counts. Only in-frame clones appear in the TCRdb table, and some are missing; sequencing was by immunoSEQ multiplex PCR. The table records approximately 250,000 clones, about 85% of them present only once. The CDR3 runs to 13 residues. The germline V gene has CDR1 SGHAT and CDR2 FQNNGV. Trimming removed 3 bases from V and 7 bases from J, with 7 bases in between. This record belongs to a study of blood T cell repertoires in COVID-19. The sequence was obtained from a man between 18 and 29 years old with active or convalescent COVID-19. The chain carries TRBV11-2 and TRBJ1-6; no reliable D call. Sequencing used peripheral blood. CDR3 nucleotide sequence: TGTGCCAGCAGCTTGCAGAGGAATTCACCCCTCCACTTT. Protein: CASSLQRNSPLHF.